The 17 T cell receptor beta chains below all came from one sample that was sequenced in a study of OX40 agonist ivuxolimab in advanced cancers. Profiled with immunoSEQ multiplex PCR; TCRdb holds only in-frame clones, not every one. The sample holds tens of thousands of clones, about 85% seen once. Sequencing used CD4+ or CD8+ T cells sorted from blood, obtained in a trial of the OX40 agonist ivuxolimab. These receptors were taken from an adult with an advanced solid tumor such as melanoma, head and neck, liver or kidney cancer.

With respect to this clone: The junction does not match germline at one end; this may be a read error. The chain combines TRBV5-4 with TRBJ2-2; 11 bases agree with TRBD2. Germline V gene lookup returns CDR1 SGHNT and CDR2 YYREEE (reference sequence). This CDR3 is built from 18 residues. CDR3 DNA: TGTGCCAGCAGCTTCCCTAGCGGGAGGATACTTGAACACCGGGGAGCTGTTTTT. Its translation is CASSFPSGRILEHRGAVF.

The genes are TRBV7-6 and TRBJ2-3, with 13 bases identical to TRBD2. This CDR3 is 18 amino acids long. The V gene's germline CDR1 is SGHVS and CDR2 FNYEAQ. J gave up 1 base and V 5 bases, and 9 bases lay outside the gene matches. CDR3 coding DNA: TGTGCCAGCAGCGCGGATGGACTAGCGGGAGTTGGCACAGATACGCAGTATTTT. This sequence encodes CASSADGLAGVGTDTQYF. Full variable domain (outside the CDR3, taken from reference TRBV7-6 and TRBJ2-3): GAGVSQSPRYKVTKRGQDVALRCDPISGHVSLYWYRQALGQGPEFLTYFNYEAQQDKSGLPNDRFSAERPEGSISTLTIQRTEQRDSAMYRCASSADGLAGVGTDTQYFGPGTRLTVL.

The chain joins TRBV10-3 to TRBJ2-3, with 9 bases lining up with TRBD2. The V segment lost 3 bases and the J segment 1 base; nucleotides outside the gene matches: 14. From germline, CDR1 is ENHRY and CDR2 SYGVKD. This CDR3 comprises 19 residues. The CDR3 bases are TGTGCCATCAGTGACCCCCTGAAAAGCGGGGGGCCACGCACAGATACGCAGTATTTT. Its translation: CAISDPLKSGGPRTDTQYF.

V is TRBV9 and J is TRBJ2-5, with D hard to call. The V end was cut by 0 bases, the J end by 5 bases, with 8 bases between. Germline CDR1 reads SGDLS; CDR2 reads YYNGEE. This CDR3 comprises 13 residues. This CDR3 reads CASSVDVSETQYF. In nucleotides, the CDR3 is TGTGCCAGCAGCGTAGACGTCTCGGAGACCCAGTACTTC.

The V gene is TRBV6-5, the J gene TRBJ1-1, with 8 bases fitting TRBD1. The CDR3 runs to 12 residues. V shed 6 bases, J shed 6 bases, and the junction held 3 bases outside the gene matches. Per germline, CDR1 MNHEY and CDR2 SVGAGI. CDR3 nucleotide sequence: TGTGCCAGCAGAGACAGGGGATCTGAAGCTTTCTTT. The encoded protein is CASRDRGSEAFF.

This rearrangement joins TRBV27 to TRBJ2-1; TRBD2 matches at 7 bases. The CDR3 length is 15 residues. Germline values: CDR1 MNHEY, CDR2 SMNVEV (reference sequence). V dropped 5 bases and J dropped 9; count of bases not matched to a gene: 13. Here the CDR3 DNA reads TGTGCCAGCAGTCGGACTAGTGTTTTCGGTGGTGAGCAGTTCTTC. The encoded protein is CASSRTSVFGGEQFF.

This sequence joins TRBV7-2 and TRBJ1-2, with unresolved D. The CDR3 covers 14 residues. Trimming removed 2 bases from V and 4 bases from J, with 11 bases in between. Germline CDR1 and CDR2: SGHTA and FQGNSA. CDR3 sequence reads: CASSLLGNVYGYTF. The CDR3 nucleotides are TGTGCCAGCAGCTTATTGGGCAATGTCTATGGCTACACCTTC.

This chain connects TRBV7-3 to TRBJ2-1; TRBD1 aligns across 7 bases. This CDR3 has 15 amino acids. The ends lost 5 bases at V and 3 bases at J; junction bases unmatched: 7. CDR1 is SGHTA and CDR2 is FQGTGA in the germline V gene. CDR3 region: CASSQAGTDYNEQFF. DNA of the CDR3: TGTGCCAGCAGCCAGGCAGGGACAGACTACAATGAGCAGTTCTTC.

This chain joins TRBV27 and TRBJ1-1; the D gene is possibly TRBD1 (5 bases). Germline assignment: CDR1 MNHEY and CDR2 SMNVEV (reference sequence). CDR3 length equals 15 residues. Trimming pared 1 base from V and 2 bases from J, leaving 11 bases between. The CDR3 coding sequence is TGTGCCAGCAGTTTATTCGGGCAGGGAAACACTGAAGCTTTCTTT. This sequence encodes CASSLFGQGNTEAFF.

This clone has more than one count but fewer than ten. The rearrangement links TRBV14 to TRBJ2-1; 7 positions agree with TRBD2. The CDR3 runs 12 residues. J was trimmed by 9 bases and V by 4 bases; bases with no gene match: 3. In germline, CDR1 is SGHDN, CDR2 FVKESK. This CDR3 is CASSLRLAEQFF. CDR3 nucleotides: TGTGCCAGCAGCCTCCGACTAGCTGAGCAGTTCTTC.

The gene calls are TRBV21-1 and TRBJ1-1; the DNA was not compared with TRBD1, the D call given in the table. TRBV21-1 is assigned pseudogene status. This CDR3 region has 16 residues. CDR3: CASSLFLGEMNTEAFF. The CDR3 nucleotides read TGTGCCAGCAGCCTCTTTTTAGGGGAAATGAACACTGAAGCTTTCTTT.

The V call is TRBV6-6, the J call TRBJ1-1; D not resolved. CDR1 and CDR2 from the germline V gene are MNHNY and SVGAGI (reference sequence). The CDR3 consists of 15 residues. V gave up 2 bases and J gave up 2 bases, with 12 bases separating them. CDR3 protein: CASSYREPGNTEAFF. CDR3 nucleotide sequence: TGTGCCAGCAGTTACCGGGAGCCGGGAAACACTGAAGCTTTCTTT.

The chain joins TRBV5-6 to TRBJ1-6, with 10 bases lining up with TRBD1. Germline trimming cut 4 bases from V and 8 bases from J; bases unmatched to any gene: 3. From germline, CDR1 is SGHDT and CDR2 YYEEEE. The CDR3 length is 14 residues. This CDR3 reads CASSPDRGDSPLHF. CDR3 nucleotide sequence: TGTGCCAGCAGCCCGGACAGGGGGGATTCACCCCTCCACTTT.

This rearrangement joins TRBV28 to TRBJ2-1, with 8 bases that match TRBD1. V gave up 6 bases and J gave up 7 bases; unmatched junction bases: 8. There are 14 residues in the CDR3. Germline loops: CDR1 MDHEN, CDR2 SYDVKM. CDR3 region: CASRPGQAWNEQFF. Written as DNA, the CDR3 is TGTGCCAGCAGGCCGGGACAGGCATGGAATGAGCAGTTCTTC.

V and J are TRBV5-4 and TRBJ2-5; no firm D call. Trimming stripped 1 base from V and 2 bases from J, with 9 bases between. This CDR3 has 14 residues. Germline V CDR1 and CDR2: SGHNT, YYREEE (reference sequence). CDR3 amino acids: CASSLPEPQETQYF. The DNA for the CDR3 is TGTGCCAGCAGCTTGCCGGAGCCTCAAGAGACCCAGTACTTC.

The V call is TRBV5-4, the J call TRBJ2-7; D is tentatively TRBD1 or TRBD2 (7 bases each). The CDR3 has 14 residues. Per the germline V gene, CDR1 is SGHNT and CDR2 is YYREEE (reference sequence). V was pared by 0 bases and J by 6 bases, with 13 bases between. Here the CDR3 reads CASSLGQGGGEQYF. CDR3 coding DNA: TGTGCCAGCAGCTTGGGGCAGGGGGGGGGCGAGCAGTACTTC.

The chain's CDR3 is CASSLAGGPRRETQYF. Here the CDR3 DNA reads TGTGCCAGCAGCTTAGCGGGGGGGCCAAGGAGAGAGACCCAGTACTTC. The J gene is TRBJ2-5, the V gene TRBV7-2; TRBD2 is a possible D gene (7 bases). The CDR3 covers 16 residues. The germline V gene has CDR1 SGHTA and CDR2 FQGNSA. V shed 0 bases and J shed 4 bases, with 15 bases lying between them.